Presented here are 3 T cell receptor beta chains from one specimen sequenced in a study of post-analysis software for immune sequencing data. Carried by the TCR beta cDNA libraries were unique molecular identifiers. MiXCR was run by TCRdb on the PCR reads, yielding one entry per CDR3 protein. The sample lists approximately 250,000 distinct CDR3 sequences, 36% occurring once. General observations from the study: The five TRBV segments detected at higher frequency in patients than in controls included TRBV5-6, TRBV5-1 and TRBV20-1.

Their antigen targets remain unknown. Source material: blood. The receptors were sampled from a girl aged 10 to 17 with multiple sclerosis.

The table lists this clonotype with many counts. The chain has TRBV20-1 and TRBJ1-2, with 7 bases identical to TRBD1. Looked up from germline, CDR1 is DFQATT and CDR2 is SNEGSKA (reference sequence). There are 15 residues in the CDR3. Trimming removed 0 bases from V and 4 bases from J; junction bases left unmatched: 8. Written as DNA, the CDR3 is TGCAGTGCTAGAGATATTAACAGGGGAGGCTATGGCTACACCTTC. Amino acids: CSARDINRGGYGYTF.

The table lists this clonotype with many counts. The rearrangement joins TRBV7-2 to TRBJ2-3, with D maybe TRBD1 (5 bases). CDR3 length equals 12 residues. V dropped 5 bases and J dropped 6 bases, with 9 bases sitting between them. CDR1 and CDR2 (germline): SGHTA, FQGNSA. The CDR3 spells CASSVNRDTQYF. Written as DNA, the CDR3 is TGTGCCAGCAGCGTAAACAGGGATACGCAGTATTTT.

The CDR3 spells CASSQTWSTGELFF. CDR3 DNA sequence: TGTGCCAGCAGCCAAACATGGAGCACCGGGGAGCTGTTTTTT. The chain is built from TRBV14 and TRBJ2-2; D gene ambiguous. From germline, CDR1 is SGHDN and CDR2 FVKESK. This CDR3 region has 14 residues. V lost 2 bases and J 4 bases, leaving 8 bases between the germline ends.